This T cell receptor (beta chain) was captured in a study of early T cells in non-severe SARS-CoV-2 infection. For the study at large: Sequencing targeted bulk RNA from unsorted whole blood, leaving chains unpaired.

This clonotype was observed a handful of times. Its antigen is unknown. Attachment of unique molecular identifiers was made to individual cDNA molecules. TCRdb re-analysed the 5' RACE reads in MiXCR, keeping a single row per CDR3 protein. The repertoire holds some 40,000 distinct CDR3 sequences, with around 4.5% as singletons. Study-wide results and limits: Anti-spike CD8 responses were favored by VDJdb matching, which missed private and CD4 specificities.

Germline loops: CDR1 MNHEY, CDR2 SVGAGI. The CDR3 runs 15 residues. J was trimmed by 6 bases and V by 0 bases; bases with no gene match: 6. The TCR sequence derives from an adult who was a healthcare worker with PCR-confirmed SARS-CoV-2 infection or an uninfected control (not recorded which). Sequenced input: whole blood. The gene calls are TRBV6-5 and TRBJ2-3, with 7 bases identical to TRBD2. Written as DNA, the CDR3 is TGTGCCAGCAGTTACTCTGCGGGGGTAGCTGATACGCAGTATTTT. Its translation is CASSYSAGVADTQYF.